This TCR beta chain stems from a study of molecular identifiers for immune sequencing clone quantification. The use of previously described methods and listed TCR primers produced the bulk TCR libraries. TCRdb itself ran the PCR reads through MiXCR, one entry per CDR3 protein. Among 490,000 or so distinct CDR3 sequences listed, 20% to 25% were seen once. A note on this clonotype: Its antigen is currently unknown.

The germline CDR1 and CDR2 sequences are LGHNA and YSLEER. This CDR3 is built from 14 residues. Trimming pared 0 bases from V and 7 bases from J, leaving 13 bases between. Points from the study as a whole: Spiked Jurkat TCR RNA equal to one cell could reportedly be picked out among some 1 million naive cells.

The chain recombines TRBV4-3 with TRBJ2-7; D may be TRBD2 (5 bases). The sequencing input was naive CD8+ T cells from blood, with Jurkat cell RNA spiked in. Subset of the sample: FACS-sorted CD8+CD4-CCR7+CD45RA+ naive T cells. This TCR was recovered from a human donor in good health. Some libraries in this study had Jurkat cell RNA spiked in. CDR3 DNA: TGCGCCAGCAGCCAAGATTGGACTGGTAAAGAGCAGTACTTC. Protein product: CASSQDWTGKEQYF.